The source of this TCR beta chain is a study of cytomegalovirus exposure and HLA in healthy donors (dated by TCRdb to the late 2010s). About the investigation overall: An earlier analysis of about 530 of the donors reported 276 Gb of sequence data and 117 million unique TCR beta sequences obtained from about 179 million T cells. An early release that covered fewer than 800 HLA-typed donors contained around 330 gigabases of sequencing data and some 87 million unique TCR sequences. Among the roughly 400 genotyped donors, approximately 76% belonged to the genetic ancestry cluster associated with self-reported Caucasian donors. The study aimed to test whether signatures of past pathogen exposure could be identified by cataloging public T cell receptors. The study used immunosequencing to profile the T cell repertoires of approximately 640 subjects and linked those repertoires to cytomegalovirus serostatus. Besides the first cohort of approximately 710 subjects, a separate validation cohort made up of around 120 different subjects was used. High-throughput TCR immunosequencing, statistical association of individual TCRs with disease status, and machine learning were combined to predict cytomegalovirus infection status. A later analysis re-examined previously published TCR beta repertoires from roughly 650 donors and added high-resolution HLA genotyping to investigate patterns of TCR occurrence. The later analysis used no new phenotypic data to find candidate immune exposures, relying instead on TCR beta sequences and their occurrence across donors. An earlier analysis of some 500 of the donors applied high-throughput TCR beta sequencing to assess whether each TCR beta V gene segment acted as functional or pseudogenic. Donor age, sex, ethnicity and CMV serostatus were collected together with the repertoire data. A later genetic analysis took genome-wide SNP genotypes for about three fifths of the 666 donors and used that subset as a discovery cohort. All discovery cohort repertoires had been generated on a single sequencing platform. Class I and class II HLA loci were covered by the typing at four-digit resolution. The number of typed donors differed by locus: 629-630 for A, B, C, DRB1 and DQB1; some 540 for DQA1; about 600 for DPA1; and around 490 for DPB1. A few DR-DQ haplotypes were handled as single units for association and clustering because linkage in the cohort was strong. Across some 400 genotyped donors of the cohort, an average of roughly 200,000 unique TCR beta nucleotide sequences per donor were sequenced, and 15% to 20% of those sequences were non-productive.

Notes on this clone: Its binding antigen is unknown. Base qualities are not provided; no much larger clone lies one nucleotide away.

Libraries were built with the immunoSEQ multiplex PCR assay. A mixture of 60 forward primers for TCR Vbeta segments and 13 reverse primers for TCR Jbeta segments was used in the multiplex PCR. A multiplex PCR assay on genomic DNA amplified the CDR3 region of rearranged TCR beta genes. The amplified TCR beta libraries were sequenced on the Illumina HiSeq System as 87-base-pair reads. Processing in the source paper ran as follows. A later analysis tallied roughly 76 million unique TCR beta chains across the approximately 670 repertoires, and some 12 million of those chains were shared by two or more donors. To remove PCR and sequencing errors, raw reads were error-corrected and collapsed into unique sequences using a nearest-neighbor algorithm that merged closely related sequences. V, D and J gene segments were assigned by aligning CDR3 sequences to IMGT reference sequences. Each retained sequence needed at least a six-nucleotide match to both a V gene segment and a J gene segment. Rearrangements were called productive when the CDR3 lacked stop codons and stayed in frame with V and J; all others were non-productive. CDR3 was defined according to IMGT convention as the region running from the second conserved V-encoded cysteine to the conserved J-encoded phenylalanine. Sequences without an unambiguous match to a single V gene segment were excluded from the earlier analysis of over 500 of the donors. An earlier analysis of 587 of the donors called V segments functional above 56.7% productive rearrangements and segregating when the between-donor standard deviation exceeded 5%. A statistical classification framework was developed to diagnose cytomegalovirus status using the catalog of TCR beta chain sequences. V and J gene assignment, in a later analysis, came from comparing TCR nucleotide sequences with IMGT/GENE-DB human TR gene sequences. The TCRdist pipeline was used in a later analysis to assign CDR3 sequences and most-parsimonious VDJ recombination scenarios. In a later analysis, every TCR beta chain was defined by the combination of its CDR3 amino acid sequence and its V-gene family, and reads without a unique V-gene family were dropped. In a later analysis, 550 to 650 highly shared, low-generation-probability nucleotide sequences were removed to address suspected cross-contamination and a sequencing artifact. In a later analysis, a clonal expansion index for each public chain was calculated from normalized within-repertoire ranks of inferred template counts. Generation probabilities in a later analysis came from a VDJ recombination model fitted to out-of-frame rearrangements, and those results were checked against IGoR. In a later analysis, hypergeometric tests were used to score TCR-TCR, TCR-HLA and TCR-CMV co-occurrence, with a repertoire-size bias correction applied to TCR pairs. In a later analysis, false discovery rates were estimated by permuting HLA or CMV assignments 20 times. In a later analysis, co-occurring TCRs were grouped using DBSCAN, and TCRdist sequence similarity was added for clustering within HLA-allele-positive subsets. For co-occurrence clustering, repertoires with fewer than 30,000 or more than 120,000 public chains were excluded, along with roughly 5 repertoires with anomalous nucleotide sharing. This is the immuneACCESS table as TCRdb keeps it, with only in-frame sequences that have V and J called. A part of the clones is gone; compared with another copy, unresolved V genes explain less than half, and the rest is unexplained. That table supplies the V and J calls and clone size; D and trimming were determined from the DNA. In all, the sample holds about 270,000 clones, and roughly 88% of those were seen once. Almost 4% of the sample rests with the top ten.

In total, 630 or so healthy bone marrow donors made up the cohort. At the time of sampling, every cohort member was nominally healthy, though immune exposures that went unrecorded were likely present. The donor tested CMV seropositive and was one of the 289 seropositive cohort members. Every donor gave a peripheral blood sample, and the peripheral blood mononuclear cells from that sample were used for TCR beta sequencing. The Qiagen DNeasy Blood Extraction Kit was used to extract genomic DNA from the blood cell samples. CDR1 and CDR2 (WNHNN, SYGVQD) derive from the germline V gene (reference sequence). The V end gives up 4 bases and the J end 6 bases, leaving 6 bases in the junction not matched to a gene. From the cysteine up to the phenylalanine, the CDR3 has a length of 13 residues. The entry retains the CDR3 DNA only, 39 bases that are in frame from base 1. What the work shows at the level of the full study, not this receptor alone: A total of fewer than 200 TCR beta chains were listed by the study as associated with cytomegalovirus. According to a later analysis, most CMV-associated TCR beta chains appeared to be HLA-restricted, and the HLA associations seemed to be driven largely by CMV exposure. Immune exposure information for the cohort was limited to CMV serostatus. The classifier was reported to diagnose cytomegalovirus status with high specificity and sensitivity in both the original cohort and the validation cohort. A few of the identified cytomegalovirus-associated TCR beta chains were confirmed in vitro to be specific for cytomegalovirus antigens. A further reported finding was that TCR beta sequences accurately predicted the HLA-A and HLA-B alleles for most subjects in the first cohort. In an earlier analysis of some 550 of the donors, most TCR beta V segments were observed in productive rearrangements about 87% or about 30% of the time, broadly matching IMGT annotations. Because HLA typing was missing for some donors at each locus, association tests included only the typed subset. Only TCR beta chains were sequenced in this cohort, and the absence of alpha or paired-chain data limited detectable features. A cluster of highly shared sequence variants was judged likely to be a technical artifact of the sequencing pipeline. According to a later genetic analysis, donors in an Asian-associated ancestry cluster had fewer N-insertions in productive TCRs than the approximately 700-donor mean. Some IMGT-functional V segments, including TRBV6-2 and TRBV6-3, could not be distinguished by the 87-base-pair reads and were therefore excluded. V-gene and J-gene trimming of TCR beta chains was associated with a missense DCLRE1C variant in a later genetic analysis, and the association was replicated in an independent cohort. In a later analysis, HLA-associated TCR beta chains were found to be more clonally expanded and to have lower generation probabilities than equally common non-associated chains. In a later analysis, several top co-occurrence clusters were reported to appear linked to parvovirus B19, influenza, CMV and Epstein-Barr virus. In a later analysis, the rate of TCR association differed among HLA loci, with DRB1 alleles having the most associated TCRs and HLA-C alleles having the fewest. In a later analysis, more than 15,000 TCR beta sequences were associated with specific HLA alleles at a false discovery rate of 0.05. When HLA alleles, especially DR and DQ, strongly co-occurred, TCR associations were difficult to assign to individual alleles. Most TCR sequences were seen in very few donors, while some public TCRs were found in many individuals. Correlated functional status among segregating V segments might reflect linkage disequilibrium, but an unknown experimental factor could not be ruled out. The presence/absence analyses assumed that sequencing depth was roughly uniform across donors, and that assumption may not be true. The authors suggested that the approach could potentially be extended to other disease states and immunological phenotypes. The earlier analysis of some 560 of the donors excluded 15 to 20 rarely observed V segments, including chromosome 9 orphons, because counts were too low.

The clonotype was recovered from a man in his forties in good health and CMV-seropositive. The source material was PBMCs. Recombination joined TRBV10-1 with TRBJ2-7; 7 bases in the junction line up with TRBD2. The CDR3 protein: CASSGDYRSEQYF. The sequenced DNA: TGCGCCAGCAGTGGGGACTATCGAAGCGAGCAGTACTTC.